This T cell receptor beta chain is from a study of CD8+ T cells in alopecia areata. Germline V gives CDR1 MNHEY, CDR2 SMNVEV (reference sequence). With 4 bases removed from V and 4 bases from J, the gap between germline ends came to 8 bases. The CDR3 covers 13 residues. Sequencing relied on a cDNA template that was reverse transcribed from extracted RNA. The data were produced by immunoSEQ multiplex PCR, yet TCRdb's version contains in-frame clones alone and is incomplete. The sample yields fewer than 200,000 clones, 59% seen once. Sequencing used CD4+ T cells sorted from blood, obtained at week 0. The V call is TRBV27, the J call TRBJ1-5, with D possibly matching TRBD1 (6 bases). The TCR sequence derives from a human donor with alopecia areata. The DNA of the CDR3 is TGTGCCAGCAGTTACAGGGCAAATCAGCCCCAGCATTTT. It specifies CASSYRANQPQHF.